This TCR beta chain came from a study of cytomegalovirus exposure and HLA in healthy donors. As to this clone: The antigen remains unidentified.

Trimming stripped 0 bases from V and 1 base from J, with 5 bases between. Germline V gene data show CDR1 as SGHTA and CDR2 as FQGNSA. This CDR3 is built from 14 residues. Study results and caveats: Some V segments could not be told apart, so they were left out, TRBV6-2 and TRBV6-3 among them. Researchers reported in a later analysis that common viral pathogens appeared linked to several top clusters. It has been reported that TCR beta sequences accurately predicted the HLA-A and HLA-B alleles of most subjects. Investigators reported 150 to 200 TCR beta chains as tied to cytomegalovirus.

The primer mix had 60 Vbeta and 13 Jbeta primers. Some clones are missing from TCRdb's copy, which holds only in-frame ones; the method was immunoSEQ multiplex PCR. The data contain about 300,000 clones, more than 80% of them singletons. The source of this sequence is a man aged 40-49 years in good health and CMV-seropositive. The gene calls are TRBV7-2 and TRBJ2-3; the D is unclear. Specimen: PBMCs. CDR3 nucleotides: TGTGCCAGCAGCTTAGCGGGCCGCACAGATACGCAGTATTTT. Translating it yields CASSLAGRTDTQYF.